Listed here are 31 T cell receptor beta chains from one sample, sequenced in a study of Graves' ophthalmopathy and Graves' hyperthyroidism. From RNA, the CDR3 regions of TCR beta chains were amplified and sequenced. The authors performed first-round RT-PCR with HTBI primers and then a second-round multiplex PCR. TCRdb re-called the multiplex PCR reads through MiXCR, storing one row per CDR3 protein. This sample has 500,000 to 700,000 distinct CDR3 sequences; under 40% occur once, and the top ten carry about 4%. The source material was peripheral blood or thyroid tissue (not recorded which). Receptors were obtained from an adult man with Graves' hyperthyroidism.

The chain couples TRBV14 to TRBJ1-1; perhaps TRBD1 as D (5 bases). This CDR3 spans 13 amino acids. V lost 6 bases and J 1 base, leaving 9 bases between the germline ends. CDR1 and CDR2 from the germline V gene are SGHDN and FVKESK. CDR3 in amino acids: CASRGAENTEAFF. CDR3 nucleotide sequence: TGTGCCAGCAGAGGGGCCGAGAACACTGAAGCTTTCTTT.

This clonotype was picked up many times. The CDR3 spells CASSLAVGTGGYEQYF. The CDR3 nucleotides are TGTGCCAGCAGCTTAGCGGTGGGGACAGGGGGCTACGAGCAGTACTTC. The rearrangement links TRBV7-9 to TRBJ2-7; 11 nucleotides align to TRBD1. Germline trimming cut 0 bases from V and 3 bases from J; bases unmatched to any gene: 4. The CDR3 is made up of 16 amino acids. CDR1 SEHNR and CDR2 FQNEAQ come from the germline V gene (reference sequence). Drawing the rest from reference TRBV7-9 and TRBJ2-7, the complete variable domain is DTGVSQNPRHKITKRGQNVTFRCDPISEHNRLYWYRQTLGQGPEFLTYFQNEAQLEKSRLLSDRFSAERPKGSFSTLEIQRTEQGDSAMYLCASSLAVGTGGYEQYFGPGTRLTVT.

V gene TRBV25-1 combines with J gene TRBJ2-7; D remains unclear. Trimming took off 4 bases at V and 5 bases at J, with 15 bases between the two ends. CDR3 length equals 14 residues. Looked up from germline, CDR1 is MGHDK and CDR2 is SYGVNS. CDR3 residues: CASSARVWSNEQYF. CDR3 nucleotide sequence: TGTGCCAGCAGTGCTAGAGTCTGGTCCAACGAGCAGTACTTC.

This clonotype has at least ten counts. The chain has TRBV29-1 and TRBJ1-6, with a possible D match to TRBD1 (5 bases). CDR1 SQVTM and CDR2 ANQGSEA come from the germline V gene. The CDR3 is made up of 15 amino acids. Trimming stripped 7 bases from V and 8 bases from J, with 21 bases between. CDR3 sequence: CSAQPSGGPDSPLHF. CDR3 coding DNA: TGCAGCGCCCAACCGTCTGGGGGTCCAGATTCACCCCTCCACTTT.

The table lists this clonotype with a few counts. The chain employs TRBV2 and TRBJ2-3; D not resolved. Germline assignment: CDR1 SNHLY and CDR2 FYNNEI. The V and J ends lost 4 bases and 5 bases respectively, with 10 bases between them. CDR3 length: 13 amino acids. The CDR3 sequence is CASSGTARDTQYF. CDR3 sequence (DNA): TGTGCCAGCAGTGGTACCGCCAGAGATACGCAGTATTTT.

This sequence joins TRBV24-1 and TRBJ2-3; weak D call: TRBD2 (5 bases). The V end was cut by 1 base, the J end by 6 bases, with 10 bases between. The CDR3 spans 14 residues. The germline V gene has CDR1 KGHDR and CDR2 SFDVKD. CDR3 nucleotides: TGTGCCACCAGTGATTTTAACGGACTTGATACGCAGTATTTT. Protein product: CATSDFNGLDTQYF.

Comments on this clonotype: A read error is possible here, since a much larger clone lies one base away. The gene calls are TRBV5-1 and TRBJ1-1; D call uncertain. This CDR3 region has 14 residues. In germline, CDR1 is SGHRS, CDR2 YFSETQ. The CDR3 reads CANSPDPRSAEAFF. Here the CDR3 DNA reads TGCGCCAACAGCCCGGACCCTCGGTCGGCTGAAGCTTTCTTT.

The sample holds a few counts of this clonotype. This chain joins TRBV27 and TRBJ2-7; D may be TRBD1 or TRBD2 (5 bases each). The V gene's germline CDR1 is MNHEY and CDR2 SMNVEV (reference sequence). The CDR3 runs 14 residues. Trimming left V 6 bases short and J 3 bases short, with 15 bases between. CDR3 region: CASSLRGPNYEQYF. CDR3 DNA: TGTGCCAGCAGCCTAAGGGGACCGAACTACGAGCAGTACTTC.

This clonotype was counted ten times or more. V usage is TRBV12-3 or TRBV12-4 and J usage is TRBJ1-5; D call uncertain. V shed 6 bases and J shed 5 bases, with 14 bases lying between them. The CDR3 consists of 14 residues. CDR3 coding DNA: TGTGCCAGCAGACGATCCGCGGACGATCAGCCCCAGCATTTT. Translating it yields CASRRSADDQPQHF.

CDR3 region: CASSADRGGGSNTQYF. Here the CDR3 DNA reads TGCGCCAGCAGTGCTGACAGGGGTGGGGGGTCGAATACGCAGTATTTT. V usage is TRBV10-2 and J usage is TRBJ2-3; 8 positions agree with TRBD1. The CDR3 is 16 residues long. The germline CDR1 and CDR2 sequences are WSHSY and SAAADI. V trimming: 4 bases; J trimming: 7 bases; junction bases outside the gene matches: 13.

Ten or more counts support this clonotype. The V gene is TRBV20-1, the J gene TRBJ1-4, with D uncertain. Germline V CDR1 and CDR2: DFQATT, SNEGSKA (reference sequence). The CDR3 spans 14 residues. With 3 bases removed from V and 4 bases from J, the gap between germline ends came to 12 bases. The CDR3 reads CSASVQAGNEKLFF. The CDR3 DNA sequence: TGCAGTGCTAGTGTCCAGGCTGGTAATGAAAAACTGTTTTTT.

The chain recombines TRBV20-1 with TRBJ2-7, with TRBD2 as a possible D gene (7 bases). The end of the DNA is better explained by TRBJ2-1, so the J call may be wrong. The germline gives CDR1 DFQATT, CDR2 SNEGSKA (reference sequence). The CDR3 has 14 residues. The CDR3 loop is CSARDRGAHHEQFF. The CDR3, as DNA: TGCAGTGCTAGAGATCGGGGGGCGCACCATGAGCAGTTCTTC.

This clonotype appeared once. J is TRBJ1-5 and V is TRBV7-2; TRBD1 might be the D (6 bases). Per germline, CDR1 SGHTA and CDR2 FQGNSA. CDR3 length equals 12 residues. Trimming removed 0 bases from V and 14 bases from J, with 11 bases in between. The chain's CDR3 is CASSLAVQGKHF. The CDR3 coding sequence is TGTGCCAGCAGCTTAGCGGTTCAGGGGAAGCATTTT. The variable domain in full, with the rest retrieved from reference TRBV7-2 and TRBJ1-5, is GAGVSQSPSNKVTEKGKDVELRCDPISGHTALYWYRQSLGQGLEFLIYFQGNSAPDKSGLPSDRFSAERTGGSVSTLTIQRTQQEDSAVYLCASSLAVQGKHFGDGTRLSIL.

This clonotype was detected ten times or more. The chain carries TRBV20-1 and TRBJ1-2; D remains ambiguous. Germline CDR1 is DFQATT and CDR2 is SNEGSKA (reference sequence). The V end was cut by 2 bases, the J end by 5 bases, with 6 bases between. CDR3 length: 11 residues. CDR3 residues: CSARQEYGYTF. In nucleotides, the CDR3 is TGCAGTGCTAGACAGGAATATGGCTACACCTTC.

There are a few counts of this clonotype. J is TRBJ2-2 and V is TRBV12-3 or TRBV12-4; 8 nucleotides align to TRBD1. This CDR3 comprises 13 residues. V dropped 6 bases and J dropped 9; count of bases not matched to a gene: 6. For the CDR3, the DNA is TGTGCCAGCAGCTCTGACAGGGGCCGGGAGCTGTTTTTT. Translation: CASSSDRGRELFF.

V usage is TRBV9 and J usage is TRBJ2-5; TRBD2 matches 12 bases. The J call may be wrong; the DNA end is better matched by TRBJ2-1. The germline V gene encodes CDR1 SGDLS and CDR2 YYNGEE. The CDR3 sequence is 15 residues long. CDR3 amino acids: CASSVGLAGGYEQFF. CDR3 nucleotides: TGTGCCAGCAGCGTAGGCCTAGCGGGGGGGTATGAGCAGTTCTTC.

A few counts support this clonotype. This rearrangement joins TRBV27 to TRBJ2-2; D is unclear. V lost 3 bases, J lost 3 bases, and 11 bases lay in between. This CDR3 comprises 15 residues. Germline V gene lookup returns CDR1 MNHEY and CDR2 SMNVEV (reference sequence). For the CDR3, the DNA is TGTGCCAGCAGTTTCGTTTCCAGCTACACCGGGGAGCTGTTTTTT. It specifies CASSFVSSYTGELFF.

This clonotype appeared once. CDR3 sequence reads: CASRGEGYEAFF. DNA of the CDR3: TGTGCCAGCAGGGGGGAGGGTTACGAAGCTTTCTTT. V and J are TRBV2 and TRBJ1-1; a weak D match, TRBD1 (5 bases). Trimming took off 6 bases at V and 8 bases at J, with 13 bases between the two ends. Germline V gene data show CDR1 as SNHLY and CDR2 as FYNNEI. The CDR3 runs 12 residues.

V gene TRBV7-9 combines with J gene TRBJ2-7, with a weak D call TRBD1 (7 bases). The CDR3 is 13 amino acids. Germline CDR1 is SEHNR and CDR2 is FQNEAQ (reference sequence). V lost 7 bases and J 3 bases, leaving 13 bases between the germline ends. This CDR3 reads CASTPRGDYEQYF. In DNA form, the CDR3 reads TGTGCCAGCACCCCCAGGGGGGACTACGAGCAGTACTTC. Full variable domain (outside the CDR3, taken from reference TRBV7-9 and TRBJ2-7): DTGVSQNPRHKITKRGQNVTFRCDPISEHNRLYWYRQTLGQGPEFLTYFQNEAQLEKSRLLSDRFSAERPKGSFSTLEIQRTEQGDSAMYLCASTPRGDYEQYFGPGTRLTVT.

This clonotype appeared a few times. This chain connects TRBV6-6 to TRBJ2-7; 12 bases map to TRBD1. CDR3 size: 19 residues. Germline loops: CDR1 MNHNY, CDR2 SVGAGI (reference sequence). Germline trimming cut 6 bases from V and 2 bases from J; bases unmatched to any gene: 17. As DNA, the CDR3 is TGTGCCAGCAGCTTAGCAACCGGGACAGGGGGCTTTCGGCCCTACGAGCAGTACTTC. It yields the protein CASSLATGTGGFRPYEQYF.

This clonotype was observed once. The genes are TRBV11-1 and TRBJ1-1; TRBD1 matches 7 bases. CDR1 and CDR2 from the germline V gene are SGHAT and FQDESV (reference sequence). V dropped 5 bases and J dropped 6; count of bases not matched to a gene: 9. There are 14 residues in the CDR3. The CDR3 loop is CASSNRMDRPEAFF. The CDR3 nucleotides are TGTGCCAGCAGCAACCGAATGGACAGGCCTGAAGCTTTCTTT. Full variable domain (missing parts from reference TRBV11-1 and TRBJ1-1): EAEVAQSPRYKITEKSQAVAFWCDPISGHATLYWYRQILGQGPELLVQFQDESVVDDSQLPKDRFSAERLKGVDSTLKIQPAELGDSAMYLCASSNRMDRPEAFFGQGTRLTVV.

The genes are TRBV2 and TRBJ1-6, with D hard to call. The CDR3 is made up of 13 amino acids. Germline loops: CDR1 SNHLY, CDR2 FYNNEI. V dropped 6 bases and J dropped 10 bases, with 13 bases sitting between them. CDR3 coding DNA: TGTGCCAGCAGCCTCAGGATCGACTCACCCCTCCACTTT. Its protein is CASSLRIDSPLHF.

A remark on this clonotype: A much larger clone sits a single nucleotide away, making a read error possible. V gene TRBV19 combines with J gene TRBJ1-1; D may be TRBD1 (6 bases). V was shortened by 11 bases and J by 4 bases, with 17 bases between the two germline ends. Germline V gene lookup returns CDR1 LNHDA and CDR2 SQIVND (reference sequence). The CDR3 length is 13 residues. The CDR3 DNA follows: TGTGCCTGTATGGAGGGGGGTCTCACTGAAGCTTTCTTT. It translates to CACMEGGLTEAFF.

Ten or more counts support this clonotype. The CDR3 region has the DNA TGTGCCAGCAGTACAGTCACCGGGGAGCTGTTTTTT. Residues: CASSTVTGELFF. This chain links TRBV12-3 or TRBV12-4 with TRBJ2-2, with D uncertain. The V end was cut by 5 bases, the J end by 4 bases, with 5 bases between. The CDR3 has 12 amino acids.

The rearrangement uses TRBV10-3 and TRBJ1-4; possibly TRBD1 for D (5 bases). The CDR3 totals 12 residues. Germline values: CDR1 ENHRY, CDR2 SYGVKD. Trimming stripped 7 bases from V and 8 bases from J, with 11 bases between. The CDR3 is CAINPREEKLFF. The CDR3 DNA sequence: TGTGCCATCAACCCCAGGGAAGAAAAACTGTTTTTT.

This clonotype was found many times. This chain links TRBV2 with TRBJ1-2; TRBD1 aligns across 9 bases. The CDR3 sequence is 14 residues long. In germline, CDR1 is SNHLY, CDR2 FYNNEI. Trimming cost V 10 bases and J 2 bases; bases outside gene matches: 8. In DNA, the CDR3 is TGTGCCACTGCCGGACAGGGGAGGAACTATGGCTACACCTTC. Translated: CATAGQGRNYGYTF. Variable domain in full (rest from reference TRBV2 and TRBJ1-2): EPEVTQTPSHQVTQMGQEVILRCVPISNHLYFYWYRQILGQKVEFLVSFYNNEISEKSEIFDDQFSVERPDGSNFTLKIRSTKLEDSAMYFCATAGQGRNYGYTFGSGTRLTVV.

The table lists this clonotype with many counts. The genes are TRBV13 and TRBJ1-4; D call uncertain. V was cut by 2 bases and J by 2 bases, with 9 bases left in between. Looked up from germline, CDR1 is PRHDT and CDR2 is FYEKMQ (reference sequence). The CDR3 extends over 15 amino acids. In nucleotides, the CDR3 is TGTGCCAGCAGCTTACGGACGGGGACTAATGAAAAACTGTTTTTT. Its protein is CASSLRTGTNEKLFF.

Regarding this clonotype: This may stem from a read error, because a much larger clone lies one nucleotide away. This chain joins TRBV19 and TRBJ1-1; tentative D call: TRBD1 (6 bases). Germline V gene sequence: CDR1 LNHDA, CDR2 SQIVND (reference sequence). The CDR3 contains 12 residues. The CDR3 DNA reads TGTGCCAATAGTATCGCGGGGGGGCGAGCTTTCTTT. This translates into CANSIAGGRAFF.

This clonotype was counted a few times. The CDR3 protein is CASSGIRPGQQETQYF. The CDR3 coding sequence is TGTGCCAGCAGCGGAATAAGACCGGGACAGCAAGAGACCCAGTACTTC. V usage is TRBV9 and J usage is TRBJ2-5; TRBD1 matches 7 bases. The junction had 10 bases not matched to a gene; V was cut back by 3 bases and J by 2 bases. The germline V gene has CDR1 SGDLS and CDR2 YYNGEE. The CDR3 is made up of 16 amino acids.

This clonotype has a single count. The chain has TRBV2 and TRBJ1-3; D not resolved. Per germline, CDR1 SNHLY and CDR2 FYNNEI. The CDR3 has 16 residues. V was pared by 2 bases and J by 0 bases, with 11 bases between. CDR3 region: CASSELPGSSGNTIYF. CDR3 in DNA: TGTGCCAGCAGTGAACTACCGGGCTCCTCTGGAAACACCATATATTTT. Combining the CDR3 with reference TRBV2 and TRBJ1-3 gives the whole variable domain EPEVTQTPSHQVTQMGQEVILRCVPISNHLYFYWYRQILGQKVEFLVSFYNNEISEKSEIFDDQFSVERPDGSNFTLKIRSTKLEDSAMYFCASSELPGSSGNTIYFGEGSWLTVV.

Many counts were recorded for this clonotype. The rearrangement joins TRBV19 to TRBJ1-1; 7 bases align to TRBD1. Germline V gene sequence: CDR1 LNHDA, CDR2 SQIVND (reference sequence). J lost 1 base, V lost 5 bases, and 4 bases had no gene match. CDR3 length equals 14 residues. The CDR3 protein is CASSLGTENTEAFF. The CDR3 DNA follows: TGTGCCAGTAGTCTCGGGACAGAGAACACTGAAGCTTTCTTT.